This T cell receptor (beta chain) comes out of a study of blood T cells in healthy people across ages. About the study: For every two T cells, template switching captured about one barcoded beta molecule.

In this sample, this clonotype turned up many times. What it binds is unknown. The CDR3 covers 16 residues. CDR1 SGHRS and CDR2 YFSETQ come from the germline V gene. With 3 bases removed from V and 6 bases from J, the gap between germline ends came to 19 bases. General observations from the study: Higher naive T cell percentage went strongly together with higher TCR beta diversity.

For the second PCR, which ran for roughly 7 to 11 cycles, a sample-barcoded 5' primer and a J-beta primer mix were used. TCRdb redid the calling of the 5' RACE reads with MiXCR, one entry per CDR3 protein. Of hundreds of thousands of distinct CDR3 sequences in the sample, approximately 52% are singletons; the top ten hold roughly 13%. This clonotype originated in a woman older than 75 in good health. Input material: blood. J is TRBJ2-1 and V is TRBV5-1, with D maybe TRBD1 (6 bases). This CDR3 is CASSSLTGTPGNEQFF. CDR3 sequence (DNA): TGCGCCAGCAGCTCCCTTACGGGGACACCTGGCAATGAGCAGTTCTTC.